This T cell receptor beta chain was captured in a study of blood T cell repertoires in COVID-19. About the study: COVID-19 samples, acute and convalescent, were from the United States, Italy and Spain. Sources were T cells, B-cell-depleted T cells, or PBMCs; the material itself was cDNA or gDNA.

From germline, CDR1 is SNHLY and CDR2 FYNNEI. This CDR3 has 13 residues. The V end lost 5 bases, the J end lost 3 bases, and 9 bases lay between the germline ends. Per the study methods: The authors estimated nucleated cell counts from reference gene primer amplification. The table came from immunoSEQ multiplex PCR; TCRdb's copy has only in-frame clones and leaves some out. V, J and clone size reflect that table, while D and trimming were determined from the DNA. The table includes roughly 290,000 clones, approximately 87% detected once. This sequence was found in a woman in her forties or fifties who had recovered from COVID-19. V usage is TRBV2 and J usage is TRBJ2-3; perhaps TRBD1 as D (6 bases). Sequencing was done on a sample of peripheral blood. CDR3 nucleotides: TGTGCCAGCAGTTACCAGGGGACAGATACGCAGTATTTT. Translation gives CASSYQGTDTQYF.